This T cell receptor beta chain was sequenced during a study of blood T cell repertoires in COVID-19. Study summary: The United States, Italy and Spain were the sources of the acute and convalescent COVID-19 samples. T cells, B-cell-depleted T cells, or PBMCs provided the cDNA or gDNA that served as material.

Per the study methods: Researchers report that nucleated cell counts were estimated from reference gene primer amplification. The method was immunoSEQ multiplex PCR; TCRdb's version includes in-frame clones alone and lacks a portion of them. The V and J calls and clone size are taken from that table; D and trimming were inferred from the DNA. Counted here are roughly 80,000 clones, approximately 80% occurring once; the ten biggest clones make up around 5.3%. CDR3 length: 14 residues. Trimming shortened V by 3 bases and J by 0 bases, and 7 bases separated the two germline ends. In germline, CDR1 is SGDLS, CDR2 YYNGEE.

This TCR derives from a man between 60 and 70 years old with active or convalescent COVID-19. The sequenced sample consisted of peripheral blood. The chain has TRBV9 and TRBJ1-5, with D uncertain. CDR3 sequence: CASSGGYSNQPQHF. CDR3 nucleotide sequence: TGTGCCAGCAGCGGAGGGTATAGCAATCAGCCCCAGCATTTT.